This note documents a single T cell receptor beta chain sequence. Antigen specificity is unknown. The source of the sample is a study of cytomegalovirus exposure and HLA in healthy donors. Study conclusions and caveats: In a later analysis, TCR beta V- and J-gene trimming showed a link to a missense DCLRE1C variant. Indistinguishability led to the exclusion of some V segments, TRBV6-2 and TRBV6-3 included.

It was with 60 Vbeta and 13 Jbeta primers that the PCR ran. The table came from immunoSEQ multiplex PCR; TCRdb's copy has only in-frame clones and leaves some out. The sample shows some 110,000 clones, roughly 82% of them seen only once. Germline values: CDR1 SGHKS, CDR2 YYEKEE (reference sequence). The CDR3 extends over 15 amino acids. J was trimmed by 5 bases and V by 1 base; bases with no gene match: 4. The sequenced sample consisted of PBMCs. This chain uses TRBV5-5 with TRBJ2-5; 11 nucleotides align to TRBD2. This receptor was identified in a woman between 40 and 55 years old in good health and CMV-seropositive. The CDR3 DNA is TGTGCCAGCAGCTTGACTAGCGGGAGAGGGGAGACCCAGTACTTC. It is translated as CASSLTSGRGETQYF.